The TCR beta chain under discussion was sequenced for a study of CD8 T cells in ankylosing spondylitis. 5'-RACE, quantitative and with molecular barcodes, yielded the TCR beta libraries. MiXCR was run by TCRdb on the 5' RACE reads, yielding one entry per CDR3 protein. The data hold 200,000 to 300,000 distinct CDR3 sequences, with around 9.2% observed a single time. This clonotype was observed at least ten times. This CDR3 contains 12 residues. V lost 1 base and J lost 5, with 5 bases in between. This sequence originates from a male donor with ankylosing spondylitis or in good health (not recorded which). The chain combines TRBV12-3 or TRBV12-4 with TRBJ2-5; D gene uncertain. What was sequenced was blood, either unsorted or a sorted T cell fraction (not recorded which). CDR3 bases: TGTGCCAGCAGTTTAGTGTGGGAGACCCAGTACTTC. It translates to CASSLVWETQYF.